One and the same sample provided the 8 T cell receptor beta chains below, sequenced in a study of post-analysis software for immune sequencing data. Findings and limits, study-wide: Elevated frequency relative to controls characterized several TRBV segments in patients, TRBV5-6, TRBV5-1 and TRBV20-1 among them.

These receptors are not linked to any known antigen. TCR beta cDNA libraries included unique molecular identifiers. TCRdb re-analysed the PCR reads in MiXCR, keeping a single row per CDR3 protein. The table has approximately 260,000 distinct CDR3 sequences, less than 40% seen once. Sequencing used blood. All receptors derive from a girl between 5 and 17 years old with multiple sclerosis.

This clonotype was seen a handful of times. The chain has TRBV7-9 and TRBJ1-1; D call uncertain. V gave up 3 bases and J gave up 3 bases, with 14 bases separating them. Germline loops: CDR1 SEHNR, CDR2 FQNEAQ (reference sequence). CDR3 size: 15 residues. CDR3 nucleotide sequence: TGTGCCAGCAGCTTCGGACGGTTGACTGACACTGAAGCTTTCTTT. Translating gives CASSFGRLTDTEAFF.

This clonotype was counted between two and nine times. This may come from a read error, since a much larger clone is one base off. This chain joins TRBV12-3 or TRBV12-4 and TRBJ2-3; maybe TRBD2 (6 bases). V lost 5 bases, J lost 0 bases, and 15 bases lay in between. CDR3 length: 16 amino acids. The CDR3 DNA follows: TGTGCCAGCAGTCCTGGACGGGGGAGGAGCACAGATACGCAGTATTTT. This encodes CASSPGRGRSTDTQYF.

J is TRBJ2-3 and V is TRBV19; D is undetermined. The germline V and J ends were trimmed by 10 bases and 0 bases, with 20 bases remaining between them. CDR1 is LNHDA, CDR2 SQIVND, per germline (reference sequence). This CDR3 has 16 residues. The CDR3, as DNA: TGTGCCACCAGACTCGGAGCTCTTACTAGCACAGATACGCAGTATTTT. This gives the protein CATRLGALTSTDTQYF.

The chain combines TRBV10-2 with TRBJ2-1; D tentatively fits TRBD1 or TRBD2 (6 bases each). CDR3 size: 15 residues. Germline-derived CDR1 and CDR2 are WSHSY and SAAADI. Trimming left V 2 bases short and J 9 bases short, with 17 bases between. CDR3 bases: TGCGCCAGCAGTGAGACTAGCCGGAGGGGGAGTGAGCAGTTCTTC. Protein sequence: CASSETSRRGSEQFF.

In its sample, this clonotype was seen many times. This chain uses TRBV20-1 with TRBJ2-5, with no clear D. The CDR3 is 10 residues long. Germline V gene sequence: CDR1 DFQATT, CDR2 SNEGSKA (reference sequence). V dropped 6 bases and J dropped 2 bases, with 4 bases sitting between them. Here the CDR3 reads CSATQETQYF. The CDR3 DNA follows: TGCAGTGCGACTCAAGAGACCCAGTACTTC.

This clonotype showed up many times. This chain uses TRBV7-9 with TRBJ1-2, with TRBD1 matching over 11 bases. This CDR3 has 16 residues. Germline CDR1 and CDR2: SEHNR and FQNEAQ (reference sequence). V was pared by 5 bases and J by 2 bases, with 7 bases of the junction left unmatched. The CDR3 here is CASSPWDRGMNYGYTF. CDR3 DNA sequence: TGTGCCAGCAGCCCCTGGGACAGGGGGATGAACTATGGCTACACCTTC.

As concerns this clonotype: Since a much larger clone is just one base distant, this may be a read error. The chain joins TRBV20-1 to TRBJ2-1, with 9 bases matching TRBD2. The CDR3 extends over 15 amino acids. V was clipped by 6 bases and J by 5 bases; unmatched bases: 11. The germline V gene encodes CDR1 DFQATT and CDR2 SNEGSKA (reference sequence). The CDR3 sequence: CSAPRAGGGNNEQFF. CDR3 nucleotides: TGCAGTGCACCCCGAGCGGGGGGCGGCAACAATGAGCAGTTCTTC.

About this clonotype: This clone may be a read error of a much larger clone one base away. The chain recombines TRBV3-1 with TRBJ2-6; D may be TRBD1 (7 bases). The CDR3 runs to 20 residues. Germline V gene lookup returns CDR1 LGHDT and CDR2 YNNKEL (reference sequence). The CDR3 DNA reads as TGTGTCAGCAGCCCATCGCCTCTTGGACAGGAGGGCTCTGGGGCCAACGTCCTGACTTTC. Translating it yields CVSSPSPLGQEGSGANVLTF.